This passage covers 20 T cell receptor beta chains from one sample sequenced in a study of blood T cells in healthy people across ages. It was with a sample-barcoded 5' primer and a J-beta primer mix that a second PCR of roughly 6 to 11 cycles was run. TCRdb re-analysed the 5' RACE reads in MiXCR, keeping a single row per CDR3 protein. The table records roughly 900,000 distinct CDR3 sequences, about 44% of them present only once. Sequencing input: blood. These receptors were collected from a man younger than 45 in good health.

This clonotype was seen more than once but under ten times. The rearrangement uses TRBV7-9 and TRBJ2-4, with a weak D call TRBD1 (5 bases). CDR1 is SEHNR, CDR2 FQNEAQ, per germline (reference sequence). The CDR3 sequence is 15 residues long. V was trimmed by 0 bases and J by 0 bases, leaving 6 bases between them. The CDR3 DNA reads TGTGCCAGCAGCTTAGCGGGGCAAGCCAAAAACATTCAGTACTTC. Amino acids: CASSLAGQAKNIQYF.

The chain employs TRBV20-1 and TRBJ1-4, with D tentatively TRBD1 (5 bases). Germline lookup yields CDR1 DFQATT and CDR2 SNEGSKA (reference sequence). This CDR3 comprises 13 residues. The CDR3 DNA is TGCAGCGGACGGGGGAGGGCTGGTGAAAAACTGTTTTTT. Residues: CSGRGRAGEKLFF.

V gene TRBV4-1 combines with J gene TRBJ2-7; the D is unclear. V dropped 0 bases and J dropped 0 bases, with 9 bases sitting between them. This CDR3 spans 15 amino acids. In germline, CDR1 is MGHRA, CDR2 YSYEKL. The CDR3 sequence: CASSQEAAHSYEQYF. The CDR3 bases are TGCGCCAGCAGCCAAGAGGCAGCCCACTCCTACGAGCAGTACTTC.

This clonotype has a handful of counts. V usage is TRBV27 and J usage is TRBJ2-1; 13 nucleotides line up with TRBD2. The CDR3 contains 15 residues. V gave up 1 base and J gave up 6 bases; unmatched junction bases: 0. In germline, CDR1 is MNHEY, CDR2 SMNVEV (reference sequence). The DNA of the CDR3 is TGTGCCAGCAGTTTATGGACTAGCGGGGGCAATGAGCAGTTCTTC. Its translation is CASSLWTSGGNEQFF.

As for this clonotype: A much larger clone differs by one base, so this may be a read error. The V gene is TRBV6-2 or TRBV6-3, the J gene TRBJ2-1, with 10 bases matching TRBD2. This CDR3 comprises 17 residues. Germline V gene data show CDR1 as MNHEY and CDR2 as SVGEGT. CDR3: CASGYSLAGPSYNEQFF. The CDR3 DNA reads TGTGCCAGCGGTTACTCACTAGCGGGACCCTCCTACAATGAGCAGTTCTTC.

This sequence joins TRBV10-3 and TRBJ2-2, with D tentatively TRBD2 (6 bases). This CDR3 has 14 amino acids. The V end was cut by 7 bases, the J end by 0 bases, with 9 bases between. Looked up from germline, CDR1 is ENHRY and CDR2 is SYGVKD. The CDR3 is CAITGDSNTGELFF. CDR3 DNA: TGTGCCATCACGGGGGACTCGAACACCGGGGAGCTGTTTTTT.

The rearrangement uses TRBV20-1 and TRBJ2-3, with D perhaps matching TRBD1 (6 bases). This CDR3 is built from 12 residues. V was clipped by 6 bases and J by 4 bases, with 11 bases between them. The V gene's germline CDR1 is DFQATT and CDR2 SNEGSKA (reference sequence). The CDR3 protein is CSAPGQPDTQYF. The CDR3 coding sequence is TGCAGTGCGCCTGGACAGCCAGATACGCAGTATTTT.

This chain connects TRBV4-3 to TRBJ2-4; D uncertain. The J call may be faulty, since TRBJ2-7 better matches the DNA end. Germline V gene sequence: CDR1 LGHNA, CDR2 YSLEER. The CDR3 runs to 15 residues. The CDR3 reads CASSHLLGSSYEQYF. The CDR3 DNA reads TGCGCCAGCAGCCACTTACTGGGGTCTTCCTACGAGCAGTACTTC.

The table lists this clonotype with a few counts. The chain carries TRBV6-5 and TRBJ2-3; 9 positions match TRBD1. The trim removed 6 bases at V and 2 bases at J, leaving 9 bases unmatched. Germline CDR1 reads MNHEY; CDR2 reads SVGAGI. The CDR3 loop spans 16 amino acids. CDR3: CASRATGGTITDTQYF. CDR3 DNA: TGTGCCAGCAGGGCCACAGGGGGCACTATCACAGATACGCAGTATTTT.

This sequence joins TRBV27 and TRBJ1-6, with 8 bases fitting TRBD1. The CDR3 has 13 amino acids. V was pared by 5 bases and J by 11 bases, with 5 bases of the junction left unmatched. CDR1 and CDR2 from the germline V gene are MNHEY and SMNVEV (reference sequence). The chain's CDR3 is CASSVRTGTPLHF. Written as DNA, the CDR3 is TGTGCCAGCAGTGTACGGACAGGGACACCCCTCCACTTT.

V usage is TRBV15 and J usage is TRBJ1-1, with TRBD1 matching over 10 bases. The V segment lost 7 bases and the J segment 5 bases; nucleotides outside the gene matches: 7. This CDR3 contains 14 residues. Germline loops: CDR1 LNHNV, CDR2 YYDKDF (reference sequence). The CDR3, as DNA: TGTGCCACCACTCGAGGACAGGGGGATACTGAAGCTTTCTTT. It specifies CATTRGQGDTEAFF.

This clonotype was recorded a few times. The chain links TRBV27 to TRBJ1-3; D uncertain. The CDR3 is 15 residues long. Germline V gives CDR1 MNHEY, CDR2 SMNVEV (reference sequence). V gave up 5 bases and J gave up 3 bases, with 14 bases separating them. CDR3 sequence: CASSKRAAYGNTIYF. CDR3 nucleotide sequence: TGTGCCAGCAGTAAGCGGGCCGCCTATGGAAACACCATATATTTT.

This clonotype turned up a few times. This sequence joins TRBV29-1 and TRBJ1-2, with D perhaps TRBD1 (6 bases). The germline V gene encodes CDR1 SQVTM and CDR2 ANQGSEA. This CDR3 has 13 residues. V gave up 4 bases and J gave up 3 bases, with 12 bases separating them. CDR3 loop: CSVVMAGDYGYTF. In DNA, the CDR3 is TGCAGCGTTGTAATGGCAGGGGACTATGGCTACACCTTC.

The V call is TRBV4-2, the J call TRBJ2-1; 9 bases are a match to TRBD2. From germline, CDR1 is LGHNA and CDR2 YNFKEQ. The CDR3 covers 16 residues. The trim removed 0 bases at V and 8 bases at J, leaving 8 bases unmatched. The chain's CDR3 is CASSQESELAGDEQFF. The CDR3 nucleotides are TGTGCCAGCAGCCAAGAAAGTGAACTAGCGGGCGATGAGCAGTTCTTC.

V and J are TRBV13 and TRBJ2-3, with D perhaps matching TRBD2 (6 bases). Per germline, CDR1 PRHDT and CDR2 FYEKMQ (reference sequence). V lost 9 bases and J 4 bases, leaving 20 bases between the germline ends. This CDR3 has 15 residues. CDR3 nucleotide sequence: TGTGCCAGTTACCAAGCGGGTGCCCGCGCAGATACGCAGTATTTT. Amino acid sequence: CASYQAGARADTQYF.

The CDR3 loop is CASSRRTGGFGEKLFF. The CDR3 nucleotides read TGTGCCAGCAGTCGAAGGACAGGGGGCTTTGGAGAAAAACTGTTTTTT. The V gene is TRBV28, the J gene TRBJ1-4, with TRBD1 matching over 11 bases. The junction had 10 bases not matched to a gene; V was cut back by 5 bases and J by 8 bases. The germline V gene encodes CDR1 MDHEN and CDR2 SYDVKM. The CDR3 length is 16 residues.

This clonotype has a handful of counts. The chain uses TRBV24-1 and TRBJ2-3; TRBD1 aligns across 7 bases. The V and J ends lost 3 bases and 5 bases, in that order; junction bases with no gene match: 1. The CDR3 has 13 amino acids. The germline gives CDR1 KGHDR, CDR2 SFDVKD. Written as DNA, the CDR3 is TGTGCCACCAGTGATGGGGACAGAGATACGCAGTATTTT. Protein sequence: CATSDGDRDTQYF.

This chain uses TRBV18 with TRBJ1-4; 8 bases align to TRBD1. Germline V CDR1 and CDR2: KGHSH, LQKENI. The CDR3 is 15 residues long. The V segment lost 3 bases and the J segment 8 bases; nucleotides outside the gene matches: 8. The DNA for the CDR3 is TGTGCCAGCTCACCCCGGGGTGGGACAGGAGAAAAACTGTTTTTT. Amino acids: CASSPRGGTGEKLFF.

This chain connects TRBV7-9 to TRBJ1-1; 8 bases align to TRBD1. The CDR3 is made up of 14 amino acids. From germline, CDR1 is SEHNR and CDR2 FQNEAQ (reference sequence). Trimming took 5 bases from V and 10 from J; bases not matched to a gene: 12. The CDR3 sequence is CASSLQGGLGGAFF. For the CDR3, the DNA is TGTGCCAGCAGCCTACAGGGGGGGCTCGGTGGAGCTTTCTTT.

There are a few counts of this clonotype. The genes are TRBV27 and TRBJ2-3, with 13 bases lining up with TRBD2. J was trimmed by 4 bases and V by 6 bases; bases with no gene match: 13. The germline V gene has CDR1 MNHEY and CDR2 SMNVEV (reference sequence). The CDR3 loop spans 18 amino acids. CDR3 sequence reads: CASRSIGLAGAIPDTQYF. CDR3 nucleotides: TGTGCCAGCAGATCAATCGGACTAGCGGGGGCCATCCCAGATACGCAGTATTTT.